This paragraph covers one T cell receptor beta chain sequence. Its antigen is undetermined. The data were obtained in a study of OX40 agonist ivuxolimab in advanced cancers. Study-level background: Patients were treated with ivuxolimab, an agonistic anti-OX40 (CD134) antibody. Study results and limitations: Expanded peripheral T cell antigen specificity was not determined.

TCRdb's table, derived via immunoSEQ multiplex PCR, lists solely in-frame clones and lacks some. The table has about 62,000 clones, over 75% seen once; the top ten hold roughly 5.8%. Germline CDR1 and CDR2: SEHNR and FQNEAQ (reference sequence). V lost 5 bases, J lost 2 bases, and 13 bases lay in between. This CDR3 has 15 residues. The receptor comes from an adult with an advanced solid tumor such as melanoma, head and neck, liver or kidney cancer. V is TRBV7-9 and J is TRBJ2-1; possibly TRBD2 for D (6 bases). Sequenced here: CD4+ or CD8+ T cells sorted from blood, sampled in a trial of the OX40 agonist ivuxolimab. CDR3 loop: CASSVRESAYNEQFF. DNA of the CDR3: TGTGCCAGCAGCGTACGGGAGAGCGCCTACAATGAGCAGTTCTTC.